The 19 T cell receptor beta chains given below trace back to one sample, sequenced in a study of T cell responses to AZD1222 COVID-19 vaccine. Libraries were prepared by immunoSEQ multiplex PCR; TCRdb keeps only in-frame clonotypes and omits some of them. Of about 120,000 clones listed, around 85% are singletons. The source was peripheral blood, collected on day 0 of AZD1222 vaccination. The source is an adult in good health.

The chain uses TRBV15 and TRBJ2-5, with 8 bases lining up with TRBD1. The germline gives CDR1 LNHNV, CDR2 YYDKDF (reference sequence). After removal of 3 bases from V and 5 bases from J, the junction contained 8 bases not matched to a gene. The CDR3 has 15 amino acids. The CDR3 sequence: CATSRNQGARETQYF. CDR3 DNA: TGTGCCACCAGCAGGAATCAGGGGGCGAGGGAGACCCAGTACTTC.

The V and J genes are TRBV3-1 (or the pseudogene TRBV3-2) and TRBJ2-5; perhaps TRBD2 as D (5 bases). CDR3 size: 15 residues. From germline, CDR1 is LGHDT and CDR2 YNNKEL (reference sequence). V shed 1 base and J shed 5 bases, with 14 bases lying between them. The CDR3 loop is CASSQGPGLLETQYF. DNA of the CDR3: TGTGCCAGCAGCCAAGGCCCCGGACTTTTGGAGACCCAGTACTTC.

V and J are TRBV5-4 and TRBJ1-1, with D perhaps matching TRBD1 (6 bases). Germline V CDR1 and CDR2: SGHNT, YYREEE (reference sequence). V shed 0 bases and J shed 1 base, with 22 bases lying between them. There are 19 residues in the CDR3. CDR3 sequence (DNA): TGTGCCAGCAGCTTGGATTCCCTTACGGCAGGGGCTTGGAACACTGAAGCTTTCTTT. Protein sequence: CASSLDSLTAGAWNTEAFF.

The rearrangement joins TRBV6-2 or TRBV6-3 to TRBJ2-2, with D perhaps TRBD2 (5 bases). V shed 5 bases and J shed 8 bases, with 18 bases lying between them. Germline lookup yields CDR1 MNHEY and CDR2 SVGEGT. The CDR3 extends over 15 amino acids. CDR3 nucleotide sequence: TGTGCCAGCAGTCCCTCCCCCCCCTCGGGGGGGGAGCTGTTTTTT. Amino acid sequence: CASSPSPPSGGELFF.

This clone is a singleton in its sample. This chain joins TRBV27 and TRBJ2-1; D might be TRBD2 (6 bases). CDR3 length: 14 residues. Germline V gene sequence: CDR1 MNHEY, CDR2 SMNVEV (reference sequence). V lost 2 bases, J lost 1 base, and 6 bases lay in between. As DNA, the CDR3 is TGTGCCAGCAGTTTAGGGGGGTCCTACAATGAGCAGTTCTTC. This translates into CASSLGGSYNEQFF.

V is TRBV6-5 and J is TRBJ1-1; D is possibly TRBD1 (5 bases). The germline V and J ends were trimmed by 2 bases and 10 bases, with 17 bases remaining between them. Germline values: CDR1 MNHEY, CDR2 SVGAGI. The CDR3 covers 14 residues. CDR3 residues: CASSYGGTHIGAFF. Here the CDR3 DNA reads TGTGCCAGCAGTTACGGCGGGACCCACATAGGAGCTTTCTTT.

The genes are TRBV15 and TRBJ1-4; 12 positions match TRBD1. This CDR3 region has 18 residues. V was pared by 5 bases and J by 7 bases, with 14 bases of the junction left unmatched. CDR1 LNHNV and CDR2 YYDKDF come from the germline V gene (reference sequence). The CDR3 sequence: CATSLIPGQGARGEKLFF. The CDR3 nucleotides are TGTGCCACCAGCCTCATTCCGGGACAGGGGGCGCGAGGTGAAAAACTGTTTTTT.

V and J are TRBV10-3 and TRBJ2-3; D is perhaps TRBD1 or TRBD2 (5 bases each). Looked up from germline, CDR1 is ENHRY and CDR2 is SYGVKD. Trimming stripped 6 bases from V and 4 bases from J, with 23 bases between. The CDR3 sequence is 17 residues long. CDR3 nucleotides: TGTGCCATCAGCCCTGTAGGGGCCACGGGGCCGGCAGATACGCAGTATTTT. Residues: CAISPVGATGPADTQYF.

Of note for this clone: At one of its ends the junction is not consistent with the germline gene, which may arise from a read error. The chain has TRBV12-3 or TRBV12-4 and TRBJ1-1; D is uncertain. The CDR3 runs 12 residues. CDR3 bases: TGTGCCAGCAGTCCCCGATCCACTAAAGCTTTCTTT. Its protein product is CASSPRSTKAFF.

J is TRBJ2-3 and V is TRBV7-2; the D gene could be TRBD1 or TRBD2 (5 bases each). CDR3 size: 14 residues. Per germline, CDR1 SGHTA and CDR2 FQGNSA. V was cut by 4 bases and J by 4 bases, with 12 bases left in between. The CDR3 spells CASSSKRGADTQYF. CDR3 DNA sequence: TGTGCCAGCAGCTCCAAGCGAGGGGCAGATACGCAGTATTTT.

This chain links TRBV20-1 with TRBJ1-1, with D possibly being TRBD1 (5 bases). Germline assignment: CDR1 DFQATT and CDR2 SNEGSKA (reference sequence). The CDR3 is 10 amino acids. The CDR3 here is CTPWGGEAFF. In DNA, the CDR3 is TGCACCCCGTGGGGGGGAGAAGCTTTCTTT.

This clone was detected only once. The rearrangement joins TRBV6-4 to TRBJ1-2, with a tentative D call TRBD1 (5 bases). CDR3 length: 11 amino acids. Germline CDR1 MRHNA, CDR2 SNTAGT. The ends were cut back, 10 bases at V and 3 bases at J, with 9 bases in the middle. CDR3 in DNA: TGTGCCATGGGGCGGGACTATGGCTACACCTTC. Residues: CAMGRDYGYTF.

To note about this clone: Other DNA variants within this sample encode the same CDR3. The V gene is TRBV14, the J gene TRBJ2-7; 7 positions match TRBD1. In germline, CDR1 is SGHDN, CDR2 FVKESK. The CDR3 sequence is 13 residues long. V gave up 3 bases and J gave up 3 bases; unmatched junction bases: 2. CDR3 coding DNA: TGTGCCAGCAGCCAGGGACAGCTCTACGAGCAGTACTTC. It specifies CASSQGQLYEQYF.

This clone was found once. The chain links TRBV11-3 to TRBJ1-2, with D perhaps TRBD1 (5 bases). The CDR3 spans 13 residues. V was trimmed by 5 bases and J by 6 bases, leaving 13 bases between them. Germline V gives CDR1 SGHNT, CDR2 YENEEA. CDR3 region: CASSPPGRDGYTF. CDR3 nucleotide sequence: TGTGCCAGCAGCCCACCGGGCAGGGATGGCTACACCTTC.

The rearrangement links TRBV7-8 to TRBJ1-5; D is undetermined. Germline V gives CDR1 SGHVS, CDR2 FQNEAQ. This CDR3 is 13 amino acids long. V dropped 1 base and J dropped 3 bases, with 4 bases sitting between them. The CDR3 DNA follows: TGTGCCAGCAGCTTAGGAGTCAATCAGCCCCAGCATTTT. This encodes CASSLGVNQPQHF. Supplemented by reference TRBV7-8 and TRBJ1-5, the full variable domain reads GAGVSQSPRYKVAKRGQDVALRCDPISGHVSLFWYQQALGQGPEFLTYFQNEAQLDKSGLPSDRFFAERPEGSVSTLKIQRTQQEDSAVYLCASSLGVNQPQHFGDGTRLSIL.

The V and J genes are TRBV21-1 and TRBJ2-7; the DNA was not used to check the table's D call, TRBD1. TRBV21-1 is given as a pseudogene. The CDR3 contains 14 residues. CDR3 amino acids: CASSADRGGYEQYF. Written as DNA, the CDR3 is TGTGCCAGCAGCGCCGACAGGGGTGGCTATGAGCAGTACTTC.

The chain is built from TRBV28 and TRBJ1-5; D is undetermined. This CDR3 spans 17 amino acids. V was clipped by 2 bases and J by 4 bases, with 18 bases between them. The germline V gene has CDR1 MDHEN and CDR2 SYDVKM. The CDR3 sequence is CASSLMRGHGPNQPQHF. DNA of the CDR3: TGTGCCAGCAGTTTAATGCGGGGTCACGGGCCGAATCAGCCCCAGCATTTT.

This clone has only a few counts. The genes are TRBV5-1 and TRBJ2-3; no definite D call. This CDR3 has 13 residues. From germline, CDR1 is SGHRS and CDR2 YFSETQ. Trimming removed 4 bases from V and 6 bases from J, with 12 bases in between. In DNA form, the CDR3 reads TGCGCCAGCAGCACCGGACGGGCGGATACGCAGTATTTT. Protein sequence: CASSTGRADTQYF.

CDR3 loop: CASSSLARGVGETQYF. The CDR3 region has the DNA TGTGCCAGCAGCTCCCTGGCCCGCGGGGTTGGAGAGACCCAGTACTTC. This chain links TRBV7-6 with TRBJ2-5; a possible D gene is TRBD2 (6 bases). Trimming took 4 bases from V and 4 from J, leaving 19 bases between them. The CDR3 loop spans 16 amino acids. Germline CDR1 reads SGHVS; CDR2 reads FNYEAQ.